This is a list of T cell receptor beta chains from one sample in a study of blood T cell repertoires in COVID-19. Profiling relied on immunoSEQ multiplex PCR, and the TCRdb table lists in-frame clones only, not all of them. Here the sample spans about 26,000 clones, roughly 87% being singletons. The sample consisted of peripheral blood. These receptors were obtained from a human donor in a cohort sampled during active COVID-19. The donor label of this sample is uncertain. CDR3s leave out the opening cysteine and the closing phenylalanine or tryptophan.

len,v_gene,j_gene,CDR3aa
13,TRBV28,TRBJ1-2,ASSLSPAGEYGYT
12,TRBV9,TRBJ1-6,ASSEGGDNSPLH
15,TRBV6-1,TRBJ1-5,ASSEWGTAYSNQPQH
13,TRBV6-5,TRBJ2-3,ASSSTGGSTDTQY
16,TRBV18,TRBJ2-5,ASSPTVPSRGYQETQY
11,TRBV19,TRBJ1-3,ASSGTKGNTIY
17,TRBV7-8,TRBJ2-5,ASSRGALKLAGVGETQY
13,TRBV9,TRBJ2-3,ASSVRLAGSDTQY
13,TRBV7-2,TRBJ2-2,ASSPLSGGTGELF
12,TRBV7-8,TRBJ2-7,ASSLVTGSYEQY
12,TRBV5-6,TRBJ2-7,ASTGIGAPYEQY
12,TRBV6-5,TRBJ1-2,ASSYSTGKEGYT